This T cell receptor beta chain appears in the sequencing data of a study of cytomegalovirus exposure and HLA in healthy donors. Study-wide points: Among TCR beta chains, those listed as cytomegalovirus-associated numbered under 200.

Concerning this clone: The antigen is not known.

This table comes from immunoSEQ multiplex PCR, and its TCRdb copy is limited to in-frame clones, with some not included. The sample yields 250,000 to 300,000 clones, 70% to 90% seen once. Germline V lookup: CDR1 SQVTM, CDR2 ANQGSEA. The CDR3 has 13 residues. Deletions cut 4 bases from V and 1 base from J, with 7 bases between. The clonotype was recovered from a woman aged 18-30 years in good health and CMV-seronegative. Sequenced sample: PBMCs. This rearrangement joins TRBV29-1 to TRBJ2-2, with D possibly matching TRBD1 (6 bases). The CDR3 here is CSVGGRNTGELFF. In nucleotides, the CDR3 is TGCAGCGTTGGGGGGCGGAACACCGGGGAGCTGTTTTTT.